The rows below give T cell receptor beta chains drawn from one sample of a study of blood T cells in healthy people across ages. MiXCR, applied by TCRdb to the 5' RACE reads, yields one record per CDR3 protein. The sample lists 700,000 to 850,000 distinct CDR3 sequences, 30% to 45% occurring once. The sample was blood. These receptors were obtained from a man younger than 30 in good health. The CDR3 runs from the conserved cysteine through the conserved F or W. The D gene is left open where the match is weak. The listing skips clone size in some rows; elsewhere it reads once, few, many or a size class.

V gene: TRBV7-2
D gene: TRBD1
J gene: TRBJ1-2
clone size: -
CDR3 protein: CASSFPKGASGYTF
CDR3 DNA: TGTGCCAGCAGCTTCCCTAAGGGGGCTAGCGGCTACACCTTC

V gene: TRBV5-1
D gene: TRBD2
J gene: TRBJ2-7
clone size: -
CDR3 protein: CASSASGGVGNEQYF
CDR3 DNA: TGCGCCAGCAGCGCGAGCGGGGGGGTCGGAAATGAGCAGTACTTC

V gene: TRBV5-8
D gene: TRBD1
J gene: TRBJ2-2
clone size: few
CDR3 protein: CAGDRDTGELFF
CDR3 DNA: TGTGCCGGAGACAGGGACACCGGGGAGCTGTTTTTT

V gene: TRBV6-2/TRBV6-3
D gene: TRBD1
J gene: TRBJ1-2
clone size: few
CDR3 protein: CASSSPDRDEGYTF
CDR3 DNA: TGTGCCAGCAGTTCGCCAGACAGGGATGAAGGCTACACCTTC

V gene: TRBV12-3/TRBV12-4
D gene: -
J gene: TRBJ2-1
clone size: many
CDR3 protein: CASSPPRGANNEQFF
CDR3 DNA: TGTGCCAGCAGTCCACCCCGGGGGGCGAACAATGAGCAGTTCTTC

V gene: TRBV6-1
D gene: TRBD2
J gene: TRBJ2-1
clone size: few
CDR3 protein: CASSEAIAGGPYEQFF
CDR3 DNA: TGTGCCAGCAGTGAAGCAATAGCGGGGGGGCCCTATGAGCAGTTCTTC

V gene: TRBV12-3/TRBV12-4
D gene: -
J gene: TRBJ2-7
clone size: -
CDR3 protein: CPGDEQYF
CDR3 DNA: TGTCCAGGGGACGAGCAGTACTTC

V gene: TRBV24-1
D gene: -
J gene: TRBJ2-1
clone size: -
CDR3 protein: CATSDSPRDSGIRYNEQFF
CDR3 DNA: TGTGCCACCAGTGATTCGCCTCGGGATTCGGGAATTCGCTACAATGAGCAGTTCTTC

V gene: TRBV27
D gene: TRBD1
J gene: TRBJ2-3
clone size: few
CDR3 protein: CASGMLPQGDTQYF
CDR3 DNA: TGTGCCAGCGGCATGCTCCCACAGGGGGATACGCAGTATTTT

V gene: TRBV5-5
D gene: -
J gene: TRBJ2-1
clone size: -
CDR3 protein: CAGAENDPYNEQFF
CDR3 DNA: TGTGCCGGGGCTGAGAACGATCCCTACAATGAGCAGTTCTTC

V gene: TRBV4-3
D gene: -
J gene: TRBJ1-5
clone size: -
CDR3 protein: CASSQDPGANQPQHF
CDR3 DNA: TGCGCCAGCAGCCAAGATCCGGGGGCGAATCAGCCCCAGCATTTT

V gene: TRBV7-2
D gene: TRBD1
J gene: TRBJ2-4
clone size: once
CDR3 protein: CASSAGTENIQDF
CDR3 DNA: TGTGCCAGCAGCGCCGGGACAGAAAACATTCAGGACTTC

V gene: TRBV12-3/TRBV12-4
D gene: TRBD1
J gene: TRBJ1-2
clone size: few
CDR3 protein: CASKVQGANGYTF
CDR3 DNA: TGTGCCAGCAAGGTACAGGGGGCCAACGGCTACACCTTC

V gene: TRBV5-5
D gene: TRBD2
J gene: TRBJ2-5
clone size: -
CDR3 protein: CASMGGEQETQYF
CDR3 DNA: TGTGCCAGCATGGGGGGGGAACAAGAGACCCAGTACTTC

V gene: TRBV2
D gene: -
J gene: TRBJ1-5
clone size: few
CDR3 protein: CASRKTDSLGQPQHF
CDR3 DNA: TGTGCCAGCAGGAAAACGGACAGTCTTGGGCAGCCCCAGCATTTT

V gene: TRBV7-2
D gene: TRBD2
J gene: TRBJ2-1
clone size: -
CDR3 protein: CASSQRTSGSYGQFF
CDR3 DNA: TGTGCCAGCAGTCAGAGGACTAGCGGATCCTACGGGCAGTTCTTC

V gene: TRBV10-3
D gene: -
J gene: TRBJ2-5
clone size: -
CDR3 protein: CAISEEVARVLGNEQYF
CDR3 DNA: TGTGCCATCAGTGAGGAGGTAGCACGCGTCTTAGGCAATGAGCAGTACTTC

V gene: TRBV6-6
D gene: -
J gene: TRBJ1-5
clone size: many
CDR3 protein: CASRLDNSNQPQHF
CDR3 DNA: TGTGCCAGCAGACTCGATAATAGCAATCAGCCCCAGCATTTT

V gene: TRBV4-1
D gene: TRBD1
J gene: TRBJ1-2
clone size: -
CDR3 protein: CASSQLTGGFYGYTF
CDR3 DNA: TGCGCCAGCAGCCAACTTACAGGGGGCTTCTATGGCTACACCTTC

V gene: TRBV12-3/TRBV12-4
D gene: -
J gene: TRBJ1-1
clone size: few
CDR3 protein: CASGIVGRGTEAFF
CDR3 DNA: TGTGCCAGCGGTATTGTGGGCAGGGGCACTGAAGCTTTCTTT

V gene: TRBV10-3
D gene: -
J gene: TRBJ2-2
clone size: -
CDR3 protein: CAILQDLGTGELFF
CDR3 DNA: TGTGCCATCCTACAAGACCTAGGCACCGGGGAGCTGTTTTTT

V gene: TRBV20-1
D gene: TRBD1
J gene: TRBJ2-3
clone size: few
CDR3 protein: CSAIRTGGGTDTQYF
CDR3 DNA: TGCAGTGCCATTCGGACAGGTGGGGGCACAGATACGCAGTATTTT

V gene: TRBV5-6
D gene: -
J gene: TRBJ2-3
clone size: many
CDR3 protein: CASSELQTGAGTDTQYF
CDR3 DNA: TGTGCCAGCAGCGAGTTACAGACAGGTGCGGGCACAGATACGCAGTATTTT

V gene: TRBV12-5
D gene: TRBD2
J gene: TRBJ2-1
clone size: few
CDR3 protein: CASGPHSVRTSARRSSYNEQFF
CDR3 DNA: TGTGCTAGTGGTCCCCATAGTGTCCGGACTAGCGCCAGGAGGAGCTCCTACAATGAGCAGTTCTTC

V gene: TRBV7-9
D gene: -
J gene: TRBJ1-1
clone size: few
CDR3 protein: CASSLDTETEAFF
CDR3 DNA: TGTGCCAGCAGCTTAGATACTGAAACTGAAGCTTTCTTT

V gene: TRBV12-3/TRBV12-4
D gene: -
J gene: TRBJ1-2
clone size: many
CDR3 protein: CASSVGGNYGYTF
CDR3 DNA: TGTGCCAGCAGCGTAGGGGGGAACTATGGCTACACCTTC

V gene: TRBV5-1
D gene: -
J gene: TRBJ2-6
clone size: -
CDR3 protein: CASSVDSLANVLTF
CDR3 DNA: TGCGCCAGCAGCGTAGACAGTTTAGCCAACGTCCTGACTTTC

V gene: TRBV20-1
D gene: -
J gene: TRBJ2-1
clone size: few
CDR3 protein: CSARVSGTTYNEQFF
CDR3 DNA: TGCAGTGCTAGAGTGTCCGGGACCACTTACAATGAGCAGTTCTTC

V gene: TRBV15
D gene: -
J gene: TRBJ2-6
clone size: once
CDR3 protein: CATSREGRPNSGANVLTF
CDR3 DNA: TGTGCCACCAGCAGAGAGGGACGCCCAAACTCTGGGGCCAACGTCCTGACTTTC

V gene: TRBV20-1
D gene: -
J gene: TRBJ2-3
clone size: many
CDR3 protein: CSARRDTDSTDTQYF
CDR3 DNA: TGCAGTGCCCGCCGGGACACCGATAGCACAGATACGCAGTATTTT

V gene: TRBV18
D gene: TRBD1
J gene: TRBJ2-7
clone size: -
CDR3 protein: CASSPDTGGGNYEQYF
CDR3 DNA: TGTGCCAGCTCACCCGACACAGGGGGCGGTAATTACGAGCAGTACTTC